These T cell receptor beta chains were read from a single sample in a study of blood T cell repertoires in COVID-19. Profiling relied on immunoSEQ multiplex PCR, and the TCRdb table lists in-frame clones only, not all of them. The sample lists more than 250,000 clones; just under 90% were seen once. The sequenced material came from peripheral blood. The receptor set was obtained from a woman aged 50 to 60 with COVID-19, enrolled during active disease. The CDR3 runs from the conserved cysteine through the conserved F or W. A D gene is named only where the DNA matches it firmly. Where a row states a size, it is once, few, many or the class of an expanded clone; other rows omit it.

clone_size: NA
v_call: TRBV30
d_call: NA
j_call: TRBJ1-5
cdr3_aa: CAWSPGVVRNQPQHF
cdr3_nt: TGTGCCTGGAGTCCAGGGGTCGTACGCAATCAGCCCCAGCATTTT

clone_size: once
v_call: TRBV29-1
d_call: TRBD1
j_call: TRBJ2-6
cdr3_aa: CSVPRGTGNSGANVLTF
cdr3_nt: TGCAGCGTTCCCCGCGGGACAGGGAACTCTGGGGCCAACGTCCTGACTTTC

clone_size: NA
v_call: TRBV18
d_call: NA
j_call: TRBJ2-3
cdr3_aa: CASSPTVSKDTQYF
cdr3_nt: TGTGCCAGCTCACCTACAGTTTCGAAGGATACGCAGTATTTT

clone_size: NA
v_call: TRBV7-8
d_call: TRBD2
j_call: TRBJ2-3
cdr3_aa: CASSSVAGDAPDTQYF
cdr3_nt: TGTGCCAGCAGCTCCGTAGCGGGAGACGCCCCAGATACGCAGTATTTT

clone_size: NA
v_call: TRBV19
d_call: TRBD1
j_call: TRBJ1-3
cdr3_aa: CASSIAPGQARLAIYF
cdr3_nt: TGTGCCAGTAGTATAGCTCCGGGACAGGCCCGTTTGGCCATATATTTT

clone_size: NA
v_call: TRBV18
d_call: TRBD2
j_call: TRBJ2-1
cdr3_aa: CASSPESATSGPSEQFF
cdr3_nt: TGTGCCAGCTCACCAGAGTCAGCGACTAGCGGCCCGAGCGAGCAGTTCTTC

clone_size: NA
v_call: TRBV29-1
d_call: TRBD1
j_call: TRBJ2-7
cdr3_aa: CSGLRPGQGTYEQYF
cdr3_nt: TGCAGCGGCCTACGTCCGGGACAGGGGACCTACGAGCAGTACTTC

clone_size: NA
v_call: TRBV5-1
d_call: TRBD1
j_call: TRBJ1-1
cdr3_aa: CASSSDRVTEAFF
cdr3_nt: TGCGCCAGCAGCTCGGACAGGGTAACTGAAGCTTTCTTT

clone_size: NA
v_call: TRBV5-1
d_call: TRBD2
j_call: TRBJ2-3
cdr3_aa: CASSWGLARQFSTDTQYF
cdr3_nt: TGCGCCAGCAGCTGGGGACTAGCGCGCCAATTTAGCACAGATACGCAGTATTTT

clone_size: many
v_call: TRBV14
d_call: TRBD1
j_call: TRBJ1-2
cdr3_aa: CASSPLRDRVRESYGYTF
cdr3_nt: TGTGCCAGCAGCCCACTACGGGACAGGGTCCGTGAGTCCTATGGCTACACCTTC

clone_size: NA
v_call: TRBV15
d_call: TRBD2
j_call: TRBJ2-1
cdr3_aa: CATSSPGLAGVWNEQFF
cdr3_nt: TGTGCCACCAGCAGCCCGGGACTAGCGGGAGTGTGGAATGAGCAGTTCTTC

clone_size: NA
v_call: TRBV10-1
d_call: NA
j_call: TRBJ1-2
cdr3_aa: CASSEVGGAYGYTF
cdr3_nt: TGCGCCAGCAGTGAAGTCGGGGGAGCCTATGGCTACACCTTC

clone_size: NA
v_call: TRBV24-1
d_call: TRBD1
j_call: TRBJ2-5
cdr3_aa: CATSDSGQGKETQYF
cdr3_nt: TGTGCCACCAGTGATTCTGGACAGGGTAAGGAGACCCAGTACTTC

clone_size: NA
v_call: TRBV7-9
d_call: NA
j_call: TRBJ1-1
cdr3_aa: CASSLVDIVTEAFF
cdr3_nt: TGTGCCAGCAGCTTAGTGGACATTGTCACTGAAGCTTTCTTT

clone_size: NA
v_call: TRBV19
d_call: TRBD1
j_call: TRBJ1-5
cdr3_aa: CASSMSGTVNQPQHF
cdr3_nt: TGTGCCAGTAGTATGTCCGGGACAGTCAATCAGCCCCAGCATTTT

clone_size: NA
v_call: TRBV5-1
d_call: NA
j_call: TRBJ1-1
cdr3_aa: CASSFPGGGAFF
cdr3_nt: TGCGCCAGCAGCTTCCCGGGCGGGGGAGCTTTCTTT